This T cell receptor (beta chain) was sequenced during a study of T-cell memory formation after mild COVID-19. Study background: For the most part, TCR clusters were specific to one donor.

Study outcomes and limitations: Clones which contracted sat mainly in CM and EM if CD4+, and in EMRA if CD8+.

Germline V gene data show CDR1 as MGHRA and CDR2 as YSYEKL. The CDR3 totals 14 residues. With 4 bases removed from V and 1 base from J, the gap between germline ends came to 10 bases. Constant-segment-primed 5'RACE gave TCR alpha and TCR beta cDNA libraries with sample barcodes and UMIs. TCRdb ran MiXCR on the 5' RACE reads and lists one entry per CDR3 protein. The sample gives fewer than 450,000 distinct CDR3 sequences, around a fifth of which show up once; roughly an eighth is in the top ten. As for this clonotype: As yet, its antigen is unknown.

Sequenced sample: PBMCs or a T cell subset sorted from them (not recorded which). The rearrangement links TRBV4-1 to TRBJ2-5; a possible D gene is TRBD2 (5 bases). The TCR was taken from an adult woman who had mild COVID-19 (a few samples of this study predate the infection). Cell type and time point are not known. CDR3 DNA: TGCGCCAGCAGCCCCTGGCTAGCCCAAGAGACCCAGTACTTC. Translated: CASSPWLAQETQYF.